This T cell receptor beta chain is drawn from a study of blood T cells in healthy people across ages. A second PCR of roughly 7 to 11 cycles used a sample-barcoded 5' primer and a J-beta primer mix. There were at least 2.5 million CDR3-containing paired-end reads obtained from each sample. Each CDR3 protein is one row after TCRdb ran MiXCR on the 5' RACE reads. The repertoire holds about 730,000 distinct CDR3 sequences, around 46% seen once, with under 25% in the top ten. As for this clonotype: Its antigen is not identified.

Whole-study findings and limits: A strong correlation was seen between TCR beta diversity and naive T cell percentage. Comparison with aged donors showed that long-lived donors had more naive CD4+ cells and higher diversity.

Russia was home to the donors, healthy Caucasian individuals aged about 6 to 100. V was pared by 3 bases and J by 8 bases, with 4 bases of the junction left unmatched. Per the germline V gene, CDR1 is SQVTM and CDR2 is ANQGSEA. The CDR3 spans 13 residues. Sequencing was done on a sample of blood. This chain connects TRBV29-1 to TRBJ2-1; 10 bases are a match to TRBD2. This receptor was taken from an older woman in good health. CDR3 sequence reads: CSVDEAGGDEQFF. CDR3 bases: TGCAGCGTTGACGAAGCGGGAGGGGATGAGCAGTTCTTC.